This entry concerns a single TCR beta chain. V was pared by 7 bases and J by 5 bases, with 4 bases of the junction left unmatched. The CDR3 is 12 residues long. Germline V gene lookup returns CDR1 ENHRY and CDR2 SYGVKD. This sample is drawn from a study of regulatory T cells in long-lasting Graves disease. Looking at the study overall: Persistence in Graves' disease denoted antithyroid drug use beyond 5 years alongside positive TSH receptor antibodies.

Time point of the sample: persistent/refractory GD, antithyroid drugs over 5 years with positive TRAb. Extracted RNA from PBMCs served as the source of the TCR library. EDTA tubes received about 10 milliliters of collected peripheral blood. Arm-PCR of CDR3 regions and iRepertoire HTBI primers were used to build TCR beta libraries. Each CDR3 protein gets one entry after TCRdb re-called the multiplex PCR reads with MiXCR. This sample has 350,000 to 500,000 distinct CDR3 sequences; 20% to 25% occur once, and the top ten carry approximately 14%. The clonotype was recovered from a female donor with Graves disease. The V and J genes are TRBV10-3 and TRBJ2-7; TRBD1 agrees at 8 bases. Material: peripheral blood mononuclear cells (PBMCs), obtained when the disease was refractory, from a patient treated with antithyroid drugs. The CDR3 coding sequence is TGTGCCATCACAGGGGGCAATAACGAGCAGTACTTC. The encoded protein is CAITGGNNEQYF.